A single sample gave rise to the 8 T cell receptor beta chains below, sequenced in a study of resident and recirculating memory T cells in vitiligo (dated by TCRdb to the late 2010s). The library was produced with the immunoSEQ multiplex PCR assay. TCRdb provides this immuneACCESS table in a form limited to in-frame rearrangements. Some clones are lacking; in checked studies, under half of them reflect an unresolved V gene, and why the rest are absent is not known. The sample yields 65,000 to 80,000 clones; approximately 90% were counted once. Jointly, the top ten make up approximately 5.4% of the sample. Sequencing was done on a sample of blood. The receptors were sampled from a male donor with vitiligo.

The chain carries TRBV28 and TRBJ2-5; D possibly corresponds to TRBD1 (5 bases). CDR1 MDHEN and CDR2 SYDVKM come from the germline V gene. CDR3 length: 16 residues. Trimming pared 5 bases from V and 4 bases from J, leaving 20 bases between. CDR3 sequence reads: CASSAGHRSGRETQYF. Here the CDR3 DNA reads TGTGCCAGCAGTGCAGGACACCGGTCCGGGCGAGAGACCCAGTACTTC.

Written as DNA, the CDR3 is TGTGCCAGCAGCCAGGCACGGGGGACAGATACGCAGTATTTT. Translated: CASSQARGTDTQYF. V is TRBV11-3 and J is TRBJ2-3, with D perhaps TRBD2 (6 bases). Germline V lookup: CDR1 SGHNT, CDR2 YENEEA. CDR3 length: 14 amino acids. Trimming removed 5 bases at V and 3 bases at J, with 12 bases between.

The gene calls are TRBV9 and TRBJ1-4, with D perhaps matching TRBD1 (5 bases). In germline, CDR1 is SGDLS, CDR2 YYNGEE. This CDR3 contains 13 residues. V lost 1 base and J 8 bases, leaving 9 bases between the germline ends. CDR3 DNA: TGTGCCAGCAGCGTATGGGAGGGGGAAAAACTGTTTTTT. It yields the protein CASSVWEGEKLFF.

This sequence joins TRBV6-6 and TRBJ2-4, with TRBD2 matching 7 bases. The ends lost 7 bases at V and 3 bases at J; junction bases unmatched: 9. Germline lookup yields CDR1 MNHNY and CDR2 SVGAGI (reference sequence). This CDR3 contains 15 residues. CDR3 amino acids: CASNTGTGGKNIQYF. The CDR3 DNA reads as TGTGCCAGCAATACCGGGACGGGAGGCAAAAACATTCAGTACTTC.

The chain combines TRBV4-1 with TRBJ2-2; 12 nucleotides match TRBD2. V trimming: 4 bases; J trimming: 4 bases; junction bases outside the gene matches: 7. Germline CDR1 is MGHRA and CDR2 is YSYEKL. This CDR3 comprises 17 residues. DNA of the CDR3: TGCGCCAGCAGCCTCGGACTAGCGGGATTAGGCACCGGGGAGCTGTTTTTT. As protein: CASSLGLAGLGTGELFF.

V usage is TRBV18 and J usage is TRBJ2-7; 9 bases fit TRBD1. Germline trimming cut 3 bases from V and 6 bases from J; bases unmatched to any gene: 9. From germline, CDR1 is KGHSH and CDR2 LQKENI. The CDR3 spans 15 residues. The CDR3 nucleotides read TGTGCCAGCTCACCCGTACAGGGGGCGGTGAGCGAGCAGTACTTC. It is translated as CASSPVQGAVSEQYF.

This CDR3 reads CASRPSGGADTQYF. As DNA, the CDR3 is TGTGCCAGCCGCCCTTCTGGCGGGGCGGATACGCAGTATTTT. This chain joins TRBV7-2 and TRBJ2-3; weak D call: TRBD2 (6 bases). V lost 8 bases, J lost 6 bases, and 18 bases lay in between. Germline CDR1 and CDR2: SGHTA and FQGNSA. The CDR3 is made up of 14 amino acids. Filled out from reference TRBV7-2 and TRBJ2-3, the complete variable domain reads GAGVSQSPSNKVTEKGKDVELRCDPISGHTALYWYRQSLGQGLEFLIYFQGNSAPDKSGLPSDRFSAERTGGSVSTLTIQRTQQEDSAVYLCASRPSGGADTQYFGPGTRLTVL.

The chain couples TRBV11-2 to TRBJ1-2, with TRBD1 matching 8 bases. The ends lost 5 bases at V and 8 bases at J; junction bases unmatched: 7. Germline V lookup: CDR1 SGHAT, CDR2 FQNNGV. The CDR3 loop spans 13 amino acids. CDR3 sequence reads: CASSGDRGQGYTF. The CDR3, as DNA: TGTGCCAGCAGCGGAGACAGGGGTCAGGGCTACACCTTC.